This T cell receptor beta chain was sequenced in a study of cytomegalovirus exposure and HLA in healthy donors. The CDR3 spans 16 residues. Trimming cost V 5 bases and J 4 bases; bases outside gene matches: 10. Germline V gives CDR1 SEHNR, CDR2 FQNEAQ (reference sequence). This clone has more than one count but fewer than ten. The primer mix had 60 Vbeta and 13 Jbeta primers. The method was immunoSEQ multiplex PCR; TCRdb's version includes in-frame clones alone and lacks a portion of them. This table has tens of thousands of clones, more than 60% appearing once. The rearrangement joins TRBV7-9 to TRBJ2-7, with TRBD1 matching over 11 bases. This clonotype originated in a man aged 50 or older in good health and CMV-seropositive. Material for sequencing was PBMCs. DNA for the CDR3: TGTGCCAGCAGCACCGGACCCGGGACAGGGGGTTACGAGCAGTACTTC. Residues: CASSTGPGTGGYEQYF.